The rows below give T cell receptor beta chains drawn from one sample of a study of T cell responses to AZD1222 COVID-19 vaccine. Measured with immunoSEQ multiplex PCR; TCRdb has only the in-frame clones, and not every one. The repertoire includes roughly 180,000 clones, 85% to 95% of them detected once, and roughly 1.9% sits in the top ten. The sample in question was peripheral blood, obtained 28 days after the second AZD1222 dose. The source of these receptors is an adult who received the AZD1222 COVID-19 vaccine. Both conserved end residues are part of each CDR3. The D gene is left open where the match is weak. Only some rows state a clone size, as once, few, many or a class for expanded clones.

v_call	clone_size	d_call	j_call	cdr3_nt	cdr3_aa
TRBV24-1	NA	NA	TRBJ1-2	TGTGCCACCAGTGTTCCGAGAACGGGGGGCTACACCTTC	CATSVPRTGGYTF
TRBV18	NA	NA	TRBJ2-4	TGTGCCAGCTCACTGGGGACAGCCAAAAACATTCAGTACTTC	CASSLGTAKNIQYF
TRBV13	NA	NA	TRBJ2-6	TGTGCCAGCAGCCCAATATGGGCTAGCAAGAACTCTGGGGCCAACGTCCTGACTTTC	CASSPIWASKNSGANVLTF
TRBV21-1	NA	NA	TRBJ2-7	TGTGCCAGCAGCGGGTACCGGGACGCCCGCTCCTACGAGCAGTACTTC	CASSGYRDARSYEQYF
TRBV12-3/TRBV12-4	once	NA	TRBJ1-4	TGTGCCAGCAGTTCCTCCGCGGGACATTTGTTTTTT	CASSSSAGHLFF
TRBV9	NA	NA	TRBJ1-3	TGTGCCAGCAGCGTAGACAGACTCTCTGGAAACACCATATATTTT	CASSVDRLSGNTIYF
TRBV5-1	NA	TRBD1	TRBJ2-2	TGCGCCAGCAGCCTCGGGACAGGGGGCCAGAATGCCGGGGAGCTGTTTTTT	CASSLGTGGQNAGELFF
TRBV27	NA	TRBD2	TRBJ2-3	TGTGCCAGCAGGCCAAACACAGCCGGGGGGATAACAGATACGCAGTATTTT	CASRPNTAGGITDTQYF
TRBV3-1/TRBV3-2	once	TRBD1	TRBJ2-7	TGTGCCAGCAGCTCCCGACAGGGGGCTAACGAGCAGTACTTC	CASSSRQGANEQYF
TRBV9	NA	TRBD1	TRBJ2-6	TGTGCCAGCAGCGTCCGGGACAGGGTCCTCTCTGGGGCCAACGTCCTGACTTTC	CASSVRDRVLSGANVLTF
TRBV10-3	NA	TRBD1	TRBJ1-5	TGTGCCATCAGTACAGGGGGCGCGGGTCAGCCCCAGCATTTT	CAISTGGAGQPQHF
TRBV7-2	NA	NA	TRBJ1-6	TGTGCCAGCAGCTTAGTTGGGGTCAGGGGTTATAATTCACCCCTCCACTTT	CASSLVGVRGYNSPLHF
TRBV9	NA	NA	TRBJ1-4	TGTGCCAGCAGCTCAACTGACGGGCGCGGTGAAAAACTGTTTTTT	CASSSTDGRGEKLFF
TRBV6-4	NA	TRBD2	TRBJ2-1	TGTGCCAGCAGCACGGGTGTCGGGGGGATTGATCCCTACAATGAGCAGTTCTTC	CASSTGVGGIDPYNEQFF
TRBV7-9	NA	TRBD2	TRBJ2-1	TGTGCCAGCAGTTACACGGGGGGGCCGGAAAATGAGCAGTTCTTC	CASSYTGGPENEQFF
TRBV27	NA	NA	TRBJ2-6	TGTGCCAGCAGTTTTCGGGCTGTCCTGGGCCGCAACGTCCTGACTTTC	CASSFRAVLGRNVLTF
TRBV4-2	NA	NA	TRBJ1-3	TGTGCCAGCAGCCAAGAATTTGGTGGCAGCTCTGGAAACACCATATATTTT	CASSQEFGGSSGNTIYF
TRBV6-5	NA	NA	TRBJ1-3	TGTGCCAGCAGCCCCGGTCAGATTAGAAACACCATATATTTT	CASSPGQIRNTIYF
TRBV12-3/TRBV12-4	NA	NA	TRBJ2-7	TGTGCCAGCAGTAGGAACGGCTACGAGCAGTACTTC	CASSRNGYEQYF
TRBV2	NA	NA	TRBJ2-2	TGTGCCAGCAGTGAAAGGGGACGGTCCATCGGGGAGCTGTTTTTT	CASSERGRSIGELFF
TRBV10-3	NA	TRBD2	TRBJ2-3	TGTGCCAGCCGACTAGCGGGGGACACAGATACGCAGTATTTT	CASRLAGDTDTQYF
TRBV2	NA	TRBD1	TRBJ2-2	TGTGCCAGCAGAAATTCCGGGACAGGGGGCACCGGGGAGCTGTTTTTT	CASRNSGTGGTGELFF
TRBV7-3	NA	TRBD2	TRBJ2-7	TGTGCCAGCAGTCAAAGCGGGGGGGCAGCCTACGAGCAGTACTTC	CASSQSGGAAYEQYF
TRBV27	NA	NA	TRBJ1-4	TGTGCCAGCAGTTTCTTTCCGGCGACTAATGAAAAACTGTTTTTT	CASSFFPATNEKLFF
TRBV18	NA	TRBD1	TRBJ1-4	TGTGCCAGCTCACGACAGGGCATTACTAATGAAAAACTGTTTTTT	CASSRQGITNEKLFF
TRBV2	NA	TRBD1	TRBJ1-6	TGTGCCAGCAAAGGACAGGGGGCGACACCCCTCCACTTT	CASKGQGATPLHF
TRBV6-6	NA	NA	TRBJ1-3	TGTGCCAGCAGTTACTTAGGTTCCGGGGGAAACACCATATATTTT	CASSYLGSGGNTIYF
TRBV19	NA	NA	TRBJ2-7	TGTGCCAGTAGTCTGGGCGGGTCCTCCTACGAGCAGTACTTC	CASSLGGSSYEQYF
TRBV24-1	NA	NA	TRBJ2-1	TGTGCCACCAGTGACCCTGGGACAACCAATGAGCAGTTCTTC	CATSDPGTTNEQFF
TRBV5-1	once	NA	TRBJ2-7	TGCGCCACCAGCAGCGTGGGAGGTAACGAGCAGTACTTC	CATSSVGGNEQYF
TRBV4-1	NA	TRBD2	TRBJ2-4	TGCGCCAGCAGCCCGGGACTAGCGGGGGGGCTAGCCAAAAACATTCAGTACTTC	CASSPGLAGGLAKNIQYF
TRBV18	NA	TRBD1	TRBJ2-7	TGTGCCAGCTCGGCCGGGACAGGACCCTACGAGCAGTACTTC	CASSAGTGPYEQYF
TRBV9	once	TRBD1	TRBJ2-1	TGTGCCAGCAGCGTAGAGGGGGCGAGTGAGCAGTTCTTC	CASSVEGASEQFF
TRBV10-3	NA	NA	TRBJ2-2	TGTGCCATCACTAGCACCGGGGAGCTGTTTTTT	CAITSTGELFF
TRBV27	NA	NA	TRBJ1-5	TGTGCCAGCAGGGCAGATTATAGCAATCAGCCCCAGCATTTT	CASRADYSNQPQHF
TRBV21-1	NA	NA	TRBJ1-1	TGTGCCAGCAGCATGAGTACTGAAGCTTTCTTT	CASSMSTEAFF
TRBV10-1	NA	TRBD2	TRBJ2-7	TGCGCCAGCAGCCCCGGGCGGCTAGCGGGTGGAGAGCAGTACTTC	CASSPGRLAGGEQYF
TRBV5-4	NA	TRBD1	TRBJ2-1	TGTGCCAGCAGCTTGCCGGGACAGGGGTACAATGAGCAGTTCTTC	CASSLPGQGYNEQFF
TRBV6-5	NA	TRBD1	TRBJ2-7	TGTGCCAGCAGTTACAGTACAGGGGGCATCGGGCAGTACTTC	CASSYSTGGIGQYF
TRBV29-1	NA	TRBD1	TRBJ1-4	TGCAGCGTCCACACAGGGGTTTCTAATGAAAAACTGTTTTTT	CSVHTGVSNEKLFF
TRBV30	NA	TRBD1	TRBJ1-2	TGTGCCTGGAGTGTACTGACAGGGGGCTATGGCTACACCTTC	CAWSVLTGGYGYTF
TRBV18	NA	TRBD1	TRBJ1-3	TGTGCCAGCTCACCATGGGACAGGCCGGAAAACACCATATATTTT	CASSPWDRPENTIYF
TRBV3-1/TRBV3-2	NA	NA	TRBJ2-7	TGTGCCAGCAGCCAAGACACGGTTCTCTACGAGCAGTACTTC	CASSQDTVLYEQYF
TRBV19	NA	TRBD2	TRBJ2-1	TGTGCCAGTGCCAAAGGTAGCGGGAGCGGGGCCAATGAGCAGTTCTTC	CASAKGSGSGANEQFF
TRBV28	NA	NA	TRBJ1-5	TGTGCCAGCAGTTTATTCGGGGTAGGGAGCAATCAGCCCCAGCATTTT	CASSLFGVGSNQPQHF
TRBV30	NA	NA	TRBJ2-1	TGTGCCTGGAGTGTAGGAGATAATGAGCAGTTCTTC	CAWSVGDNEQFF
TRBV5-6	NA	NA	TRBJ1-3	TGTGCCAGCAGCTTGTCCAGCGGGGCTGGAAACACCATATATTTT	CASSLSSGAGNTIYF
TRBV7-9	NA	TRBD2	TRBJ2-7	TGTGCCAGCAGCAATAGTCCGGGACTAGCGTCCTACGAGCAGTACTTC	CASSNSPGLASYEQYF
TRBV18	NA	TRBD1	TRBJ1-3	TGTGCCAGCTCACCCACGACCGGACAGGGAGGAAACACCATATATTTT	CASSPTTGQGGNTIYF
TRBV11-2	NA	TRBD1	TRBJ1-1	TGTGCCAGCAGCTCACAGGGGTCTGAAGCTTTCTTT	CASSSQGSEAFF
TRBV10-1	NA	TRBD2	TRBJ2-3	TGCGCCAGCTCCCTAGCGGGAGACCCAGATACGCAGTATTTT	CASSLAGDPDTQYF
TRBV13	NA	NA	TRBJ1-6	TGTGCCAGCAGATCGCTGGACCGAAGAAGCTCCTATAATTCACCCCTCCACTTT	CASRSLDRRSSYNSPLHF
TRBV19	once	TRBD2	TRBJ2-3	TGTGCCAGTACTATACTAGCGGGAGGGCCGGATACGCAGTATTTT	CASTILAGGPDTQYF